This T cell receptor (beta chain) was sequenced during a study of blood T cell repertoires in COVID-19. The CDR3 has 14 amino acids. Germline V gene lookup returns CDR1 SNHLY and CDR2 FYNNEI. Trimming removed 6 bases at V and 7 bases at J, with 15 bases between. This clone was seen more than once but under ten times. The method was immunoSEQ multiplex PCR; TCRdb's version includes in-frame clones alone and lacks a portion of them. Of a few hundred thousand clones in the sample, around 85% are singletons; the top ten hold 5.5% to 7%. The chain combines TRBV2 with TRBJ2-2; possible D gene TRBD2, 5 bases. Sequenced: PBMCs or T cells enriched from blood (not recorded which). The sequence was collected from a middle-aged woman who had recovered from COVID-19. In nucleotides, the CDR3 is TGTGCCAGCAGACGGACGAGGGTGGACGGGGAGCTGTTTTTT. Amino acid sequence: CASRRTRVDGELFF.